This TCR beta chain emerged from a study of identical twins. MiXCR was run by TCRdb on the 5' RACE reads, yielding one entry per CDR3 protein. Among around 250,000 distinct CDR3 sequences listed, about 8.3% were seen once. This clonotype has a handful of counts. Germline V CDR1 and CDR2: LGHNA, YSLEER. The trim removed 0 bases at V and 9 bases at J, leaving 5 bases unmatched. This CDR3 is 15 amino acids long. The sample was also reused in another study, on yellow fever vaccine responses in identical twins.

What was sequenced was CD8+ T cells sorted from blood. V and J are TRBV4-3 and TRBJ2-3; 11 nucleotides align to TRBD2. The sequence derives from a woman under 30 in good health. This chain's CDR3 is CASSQELAGVGTQYF. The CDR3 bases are TGCGCCAGCAGCCAAGAACTAGCGGGAGTAGGGACGCAGTATTTT.